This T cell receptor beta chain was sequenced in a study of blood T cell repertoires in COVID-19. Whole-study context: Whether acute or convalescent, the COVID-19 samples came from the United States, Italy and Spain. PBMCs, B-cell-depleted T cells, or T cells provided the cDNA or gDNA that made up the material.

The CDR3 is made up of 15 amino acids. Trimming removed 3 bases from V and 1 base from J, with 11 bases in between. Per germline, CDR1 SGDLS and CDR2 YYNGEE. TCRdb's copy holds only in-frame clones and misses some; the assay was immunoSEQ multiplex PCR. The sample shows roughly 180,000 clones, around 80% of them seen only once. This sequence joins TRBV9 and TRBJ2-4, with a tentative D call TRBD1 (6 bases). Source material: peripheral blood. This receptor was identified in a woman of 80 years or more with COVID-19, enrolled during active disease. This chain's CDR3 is CASSAGQSAKNIQYF. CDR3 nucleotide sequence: TGTGCCAGCAGCGCCGGACAGTCGGCCAAAAACATTCAGTACTTC.